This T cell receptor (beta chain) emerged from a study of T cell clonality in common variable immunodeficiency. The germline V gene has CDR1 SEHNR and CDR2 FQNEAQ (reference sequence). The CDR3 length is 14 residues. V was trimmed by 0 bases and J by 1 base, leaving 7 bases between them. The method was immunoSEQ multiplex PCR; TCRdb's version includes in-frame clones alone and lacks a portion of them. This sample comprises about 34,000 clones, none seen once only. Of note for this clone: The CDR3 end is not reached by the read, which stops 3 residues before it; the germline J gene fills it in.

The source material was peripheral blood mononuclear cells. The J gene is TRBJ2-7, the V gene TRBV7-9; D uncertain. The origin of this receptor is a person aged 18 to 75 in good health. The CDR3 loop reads CASSLAGRSYEQYF. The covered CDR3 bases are TGTGCCAGCAGCTTAGCTGGCAGATCCTACGAG.